A single sample is the source of the 5 T cell receptor beta chains below, sequenced in a study of CD8+CD57+ T cells in acquired aplastic anemia. Genomic DNA, serving as template, underwent TCR beta VDJ and CDR3 profiling. MiXCR, applied by TCRdb to the reads, yields one record per CDR3 protein. The sample consists of approximately 170,000 distinct CDR3 sequences, around 47% of them appearing once. The authors sequenced patients whose flow cytometry had shown CD8+CD57+ cell expansion. The specimen sequenced was sorted CD4+, CD8+, or CD8+CD57+ T cells (not recorded which) from PBMCs. Source of these receptors: a human donor with aplastic anemia.

The sample holds many counts of this clonotype. This chain uses TRBV4-1 with TRBJ2-3, with 10 bases matching TRBD2. Germline trimming cut 0 bases from V and 7 bases from J; bases unmatched to any gene: 7. From germline, CDR1 is MGHRA and CDR2 YSYEKL. There are 16 residues in the CDR3. The CDR3 DNA sequence: TGCGCCAGCAGCCAAGAGGATCGACTAGCGGGTAATACGCAGTATTTT. It is translated as CASSQEDRLAGNTQYF.

The chain has TRBV19 and TRBJ1-2; the D gene is possibly TRBD1 (5 bases). CDR1 and CDR2 from the germline V gene are LNHDA and SQIVND (reference sequence). CDR3 length: 11 residues. V was pared by 5 bases and J by 6 bases, with 7 bases between. In DNA, the CDR3 is TGTGCCAGTAGTCCAGGGAATGGCTACACCTTC. Amino acids: CASSPGNGYTF.

Details on this clonotype: A read error may explain this, as a much larger clone is one base away. This chain links TRBV19 with TRBJ2-1; 9 positions match TRBD2. J was trimmed by 2 bases and V by 10 bases; bases with no gene match: 12. Germline assignment: CDR1 LNHDA and CDR2 SQIVND (reference sequence). This CDR3 is 16 amino acids long. In DNA form, the CDR3 reads TGTGCCACCTTCCCGACTAGCGGCAGCCCCTACAATGAGCAGTTCTTC. It translates to CATFPTSGSPYNEQFF.

This clonotype appeared many times. One junction end disagrees with the germline gene, perhaps due to a read error. The chain couples TRBV11-3 to TRBJ2-7; 7 nucleotides match TRBD1. Germline CDR1 and CDR2: SGHNT and YENEEA. The CDR3 length is 13 residues. CDR3 bases: TGTGCCAACAGCACGGGACAGAACTACGAGCAGTACTTC. Translated, it gives CANSTGQNYEQYF.

This clonotype was detected ten times or more. V is TRBV24-1 and J is TRBJ1-2, with TRBD1 matching 7 bases. Losses at the gene ends were 4 bases for V and 4 bases for J; bases not matched to a gene: 2. This CDR3 has 13 amino acids. Germline-derived CDR1 and CDR2 are KGHDR and SFDVKD. CDR3 loop: CATSDGTVYGYTF. The CDR3 DNA is TGTGCCACCAGTGACGGGACAGTCTATGGCTACACCTTC.